The 21 T cell receptor beta chains below all came from one sample that was sequenced in a study of blood T cell repertoires in COVID-19. TCRdb keeps only in-frame clones here, not all; method: immunoSEQ multiplex PCR. The profile shows about 40,000 clones, roughly 90% of them singletons. The sample was peripheral blood. The receptor source for this set is a man aged 70 or older with acute or convalescent COVID-19.

This chain uses TRBV12-3 or TRBV12-4 with TRBJ2-4, with TRBD2 matching over 10 bases. The trim removed 3 bases at V and 15 bases at J, leaving 8 bases unmatched. This CDR3 contains 13 residues. CDR3 loop: CASSFRLAGVWYF. CDR3 bases: TGTGCCAGCAGTTTCAGGCTAGCGGGAGTATGGTACTTC.

The chain employs TRBV19 and TRBJ2-7; TRBD1 matches at 7 bases. This CDR3 has 13 residues. Trimming at V came to 9 bases and at J to 0 bases, leaving 5 bases not matched to a gene. Germline CDR1 is LNHDA and CDR2 is SQIVND (reference sequence). The CDR3 region has the DNA TGTGCCAGCTCGACAGGGCCCTCCTACGAGCAGTACTTC. Protein sequence: CASSTGPSYEQYF.

This clone is medium-sized (0.01 to 0.1%) by share. Other DNA sequences in this sample translate to the same CDR3. J is TRBJ2-5 and V is TRBV9, with D tentatively TRBD2 (7 bases). The germline CDR1 and CDR2 sequences are SGDLS and YYNGEE. The CDR3 is made up of 15 amino acids. The CDR3 DNA follows: TGTCCCCGCCGCGGAGGGGGGGGGCCCCAAGAGACCCAGTACTTC. Amino acids: CPRRGGGGPQETQYF. The variable domain in full, completed from reference TRBV9 and TRBJ2-5, reads DSGVTQTPKHLITATGQRVTLRCSPRSGDLSVYWYQQSLDQGLQFLIQYYNGEERAKGNILERFSAQQFPDLHSELNLSSLELGDSALYFCPRRGGGGPQETQYFGPGTRLLVL.

The chain combines TRBV20-1 with TRBJ2-5; TRBD1 matches 8 bases. Trimming cost V 0 bases and J 14 bases; bases outside gene matches: 5. The CDR3 length is 11 residues. Germline assignment: CDR1 DFQATT and CDR2 SNEGSKA (reference sequence). Here the CDR3 reads CSARDPTGVYF. In nucleotides, the CDR3 is TGCAGTGCTAGAGATCCGACAGGGGTATACTTC.

A few counts support this clone. This chain links TRBV5-4 with TRBJ2-7; D possibly corresponds to TRBD2 (6 bases). The germline gives CDR1 SGHNT, CDR2 YYREEE (reference sequence). CDR3 length: 15 residues. Trimming cost V 1 base and J 1 base, with 12 bases left between them. CDR3: CASSLPGRESYEQYF. The CDR3 nucleotides read TGTGCCAGCAGCTTGCCCGGGAGAGAATCCTACGAGCAGTACTTC.

The rearrangement uses TRBV7-9 and TRBJ1-4; TRBD1 matches at 7 bases. The CDR3 loop spans 15 amino acids. Trimming took 4 bases from V and 6 from J; bases not matched to a gene: 8. Germline CDR1 reads SEHNR; CDR2 reads FQNEAQ (reference sequence). CDR3 bases: TGTGCCAGCAGCTCCTACAGGGGACCCGATGAAAAACTGTTTTTT. This gives the protein CASSSYRGPDEKLFF.

The genes are TRBV28 and TRBJ1-6; D is undetermined. The V end was cut by 1 base, the J end by 8 bases, with 9 bases between. CDR1 is MDHEN and CDR2 is SYDVKM in the germline V gene. This CDR3 contains 14 residues. CDR3 coding DNA: TGTGCCAGCAGTTTATATCCCCGGGATTCACCCCTCCACTTT. Translation gives CASSLYPRDSPLHF.

The chain uses TRBV7-3 and TRBJ2-5; a possible D gene is TRBD2 (5 bases). Trimming cost V 1 base and J 3 bases, with 9 bases left between them. This CDR3 contains 14 residues. CDR1 SGHTA and CDR2 FQGTGA come from the germline V gene. This chain's CDR3 is CASSLRGPEETQYF. The CDR3 DNA sequence: TGTGCCAGCAGCTTAAGAGGGCCCGAAGAGACCCAGTACTTC.

The rearrangement uses TRBV19 and TRBJ2-2; 8 bases are a match to TRBD2. The CDR3 runs to 15 residues. Germline trimming cut 3 bases from V and 1 base from J; bases unmatched to any gene: 1. Germline V gene lookup returns CDR1 LNHDA and CDR2 SQIVND (reference sequence). DNA of the CDR3: TGTGCCAGTAGTATCCTAGCGGGGAACACCGGGGAGCTGTTTTTT. It codes for CASSILAGNTGELFF.

The V call is TRBV11-2, the J call TRBJ2-5; TRBD1 might be the D (5 bases). The V end lost 1 base, the J end lost 3 bases, and 18 bases lay between the germline ends. Germline CDR1 is SGHAT and CDR2 is FQNNGV. The length of the CDR3 is 17 residues. CDR3 nucleotide sequence: TGTGCCAGCAGCTTAGGAAGCAGGGTGGAAGAAGAAGAGACCCAGTACTTC. Encoded protein: CASSLGSRVEEEETQYF.

Only one count was recorded for this clone. The V call is TRBV29-1, the J call TRBJ2-7; D ambiguous. The CDR3 is made up of 13 amino acids. CDR1 is SQVTM and CDR2 is ANQGSEA in the germline V gene. V lost 1 base to trimming and J lost 3 bases, with 10 bases between them. The CDR3 bases are TGCAGCGTTGAAGTTAGTCTTGGCTACGAGCAGTACTTC. It codes for CSVEVSLGYEQYF.

The chain has TRBV7-2 and TRBJ1-2; 9 nucleotides match TRBD1. CDR3 length equals 13 residues. CDR1 SGHTA and CDR2 FQGNSA come from the germline V gene. CDR3 bases: TGTGTTACTGCCCGGGACAGGGTTTATGGCTACACCTTC. It is translated as CVTARDRVYGYTF.

The CDR3 reads CASSPYSNQPQHF. The CDR3 DNA sequence: TGTGCCAGCAGCCCTTATAGCAATCAGCCCCAGCATTTT. This chain joins TRBV7-9 and TRBJ1-5; D is uncertain. This CDR3 has 13 residues. V was pared by 5 bases and J by 0 bases, with 5 bases between. CDR1 and CDR2 from the germline V gene are SEHNR and FQNEAQ (reference sequence).

This chain joins TRBV5-1 and TRBJ2-7; weak D call: TRBD2 (5 bases). The CDR3 extends over 14 amino acids. Trimming cost V 8 bases and J 2 bases, with 17 bases left between them. CDR1 SGHRS and CDR2 YFSETQ come from the germline V gene. The CDR3 DNA follows: TGCGCCAGTAAGCTTGGTAGCGTAACCTACGAGCAGTACTTC. Translating it yields CASKLGSVTYEQYF.

The V call is TRBV11-3, the J call TRBJ2-7; the D gene is possibly TRBD2 (6 bases). Trimming stripped 6 bases from V and 1 base from J, with 10 bases between. The CDR3 sequence is 13 residues long. Germline CDR1 and CDR2: SGHNT and YENEEA. The CDR3 spells CASSISGSYEQYF. The CDR3 region has the DNA TGTGCCAGCAGTATTAGCGGATCCTACGAGCAGTACTTC.

V is TRBV7-8 and J is TRBJ2-7; weak D call: TRBD1 (6 bases). This CDR3 contains 14 residues. V was shortened by 5 bases and J by 6 bases, with 17 bases between the two germline ends. Germline V CDR1 and CDR2: SGHVS, FQNEAQ. The CDR3 is CASSPEQGWGEQYF. The CDR3, as DNA: TGTGCCAGCAGCCCAGAACAGGGCTGGGGCGAGCAGTACTTC.

The chain joins TRBV6-5 to TRBJ1-1; D unclear. The V end was cut by 6 bases, the J end by 5 bases, with 13 bases between. The CDR3 runs 13 residues. In germline, CDR1 is MNHEY, CDR2 SVGAGI. CDR3 DNA sequence: TGTGCCAGCAGACTCTGGAGAGGGACTGAAGCTTTCTTT. As protein: CASRLWRGTEAFF.

The chain links TRBV18 to TRBJ1-6; TRBD1 matches at 8 bases. The length of the CDR3 is 15 residues. After removal of 3 bases from V and 15 bases from J, the junction contained 13 bases not matched to a gene. Germline assignment: CDR1 KGHSH and CDR2 LQKENI. The CDR3 nucleotides are TGTGCCAGCTCACCCGGACAGGGACGGGGCAGGAGCCTCCACTTT. This translates into CASSPGQGRGRSLHF.

The chain carries TRBV5-5 and TRBJ1-1; D call uncertain. Trimming took off 0 bases at V and 0 bases at J, with 9 bases between the two ends. The CDR3 runs 15 residues. The germline gives CDR1 SGHKS, CDR2 YYEKEE (reference sequence). The DNA of the CDR3 is TGTGCCAGCAGCTTGGCCGCGGCATTGAACACTGAAGCTTTCTTT. Encoded protein: CASSLAAALNTEAFF.

This clone was counted once. The V gene is TRBV10-3, the J gene TRBJ2-5; 11 bases fit TRBD2. After removal of 4 bases from V and 5 bases from J, the junction contained 12 bases not matched to a gene. CDR1 and CDR2 (germline): ENHRY, SYGVKD. The CDR3 contains 17 residues. This CDR3 is CAISGQGRLAGTETQYF. CDR3 DNA: TGTGCCATCAGTGGACAGGGACGACTAGCGGGAACCGAGACCCAGTACTTC.

This clone was observed a single time. V and J are TRBV5-1 and TRBJ2-1; the D gene is possibly TRBD1 (6 bases). The CDR3 has 14 residues. CDR1 is SGHRS and CDR2 is YFSETQ in the germline V gene. Trimming shortened V by 3 bases and J by 6 bases, and 13 bases separated the two germline ends. The CDR3 DNA sequence: TGCGCCAGCAGCTCACAGGGAACCGTCAATGAGCAGTTCTTC. Translated, it gives CASSSQGTVNEQFF.